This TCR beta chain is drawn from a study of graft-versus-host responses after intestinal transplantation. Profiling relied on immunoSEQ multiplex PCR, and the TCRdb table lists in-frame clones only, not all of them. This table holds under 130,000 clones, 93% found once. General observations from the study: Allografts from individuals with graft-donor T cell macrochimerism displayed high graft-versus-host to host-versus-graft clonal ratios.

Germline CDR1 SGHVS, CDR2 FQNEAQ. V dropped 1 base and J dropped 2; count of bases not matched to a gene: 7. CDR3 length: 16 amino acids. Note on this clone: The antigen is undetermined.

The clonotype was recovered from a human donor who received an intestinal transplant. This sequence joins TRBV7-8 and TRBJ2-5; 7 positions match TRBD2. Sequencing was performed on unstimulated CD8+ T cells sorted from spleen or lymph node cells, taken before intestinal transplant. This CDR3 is CASSLVGGGVQETQYF. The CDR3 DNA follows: TGTGCCAGCAGCTTAGTTGGGGGGGGAGTGCAAGAGACCCAGTACTTC.